This T cell receptor (beta chain) was retrieved from a study of persistence of HIV-infected CD4 T cells. Stimulation used approximately 10 ug/mL lysate from CMV-infected fibroblasts. Sorting selected CD4+ T cells upregulating both CD40 ligand and CD69. Adults with HIV-1 started suppressive ART while chronically infected. For around 19 hours, CD8-depleted PBMCs received anti-CD28/CD49d costimulation, a CD40-blocking antibody and enfuvirtide. Sequencing used immunoSEQ version 4 in survey mode. Method: immunoSEQ multiplex PCR; TCRdb's copy keeps in-frame clones and lacks some. This sample has 18,000 or so clones, with 70% to 80% found just once. Remarks on this clone: As yet, its antigen is unknown.

Points from the study as a whole: CMV- and Gag-responding cells had lower TCRbeta richness than CD3/CD28-responding cells.

The material sequenced was CD4+ T cells sorted from PBMCs after approximately 20-hour stimulation, taken from a patient who received antiretroviral therapy. This TCR was sampled from an adult man with HIV who was CMV-seropositive.

The CDR3: CASSLAMRQGDNEQFF. For the CDR3, the DNA is TGTGCCAGCAGCCTTGCAATGAGACAGGGTGACAATGAGCAGTTCTTC. The rearrangement links TRBV7-6 to TRBJ2-1, with 7 bases lining up with TRBD1. This CDR3 has 16 amino acids. The J segment lost 5 bases and the V segment lost 5 bases, leaving 12 bases of the junction unmatched. CDR1 and CDR2 (germline): SGHVS, FNYEAQ.